A single sample gave rise to the 17 T cell receptor beta chains below, sequenced in a study of blood T cell repertoires in COVID-19. Some clones are missing from TCRdb's copy, which holds only in-frame ones; the method was immunoSEQ multiplex PCR. The top ten hold around 0.55% of the sample, which has about 150,000 clones, about 90% seen once. Sequenced input: peripheral blood. The receptor set was obtained from a man in his fifties with acute or convalescent COVID-19.

J is TRBJ1-1 and V is TRBV4-1; weak D call: TRBD1 (5 bases). CDR1 is MGHRA, CDR2 YSYEKL, per germline. Trimming took 0 bases from V and 5 from J, leaving 13 bases between them. CDR3 length equals 15 residues. DNA of the CDR3: TGCGCCAGCAGCCAAGATGTGGGTAGGGGAACTGAAGCTTTCTTT. This sequence encodes CASSQDVGRGTEAFF.

This rearrangement joins TRBV6-5 to TRBJ1-5; D ambiguous. Trimming removed 2 bases from V and 4 bases from J, with 12 bases in between. CDR1 is MNHEY and CDR2 is SVGAGI in the germline V gene. The length of the CDR3 is 15 residues. CDR3 sequence reads: CASSYNRSPNQPQHF. Here the CDR3 DNA reads TGTGCCAGCAGTTACAACCGGTCGCCTAATCAGCCCCAGCATTTT.

The rearrangement joins TRBV20-1 to TRBJ2-1, with a tentative D call TRBD2 (5 bases). Germline V gene sequence: CDR1 DFQATT, CDR2 SNEGSKA (reference sequence). The CDR3 is 11 residues long. Trimming took off 6 bases at V and 8 bases at J, with 11 bases between the two ends. The CDR3 sequence is CSATSGHEQFF. The CDR3 nucleotides read TGCAGTGCAACTAGTGGCCATGAGCAGTTCTTC.

The rearrangement uses TRBV10-3 and TRBJ2-2, with a weak D call TRBD2 (7 bases). The CDR3 sequence is 15 residues long. The V end lost 2 bases, the J end lost 2 bases, and 9 bases lay between the germline ends. Germline V CDR1 and CDR2: ENHRY, SYGVKD. DNA of the CDR3: TGTGCCATCAGTGAGGGGGGGGGCAACACCGGGGAGCTGTTTTTT. Its translation: CAISEGGGNTGELFF.

The sample holds one count of this clone. The rearrangement uses TRBV19 and TRBJ2-5; TRBD1 is a possible D gene (6 bases). V was trimmed by 7 bases and J by 4 bases, leaving 13 bases between them. The germline gives CDR1 LNHDA, CDR2 SQIVND (reference sequence). The CDR3 runs 13 residues. In nucleotides, the CDR3 is TGTGCCAGTACCCCGGGCAGGGGAGAGACCCAGTACTTC. It codes for CASTPGRGETQYF.

The chain has TRBV4-2 and TRBJ1-5; TRBD1 agrees at 7 bases. Germline-derived CDR1 and CDR2 are LGHNA and YNFKEQ. The CDR3 runs to 16 residues. J lost 3 bases, V lost 3 bases, and 8 bases had no gene match. CDR3 protein: CASSQVAGQDNQPQHF. The CDR3 nucleotides are TGTGCCAGCAGCCAGGTGGCAGGACAGGACAATCAGCCCCAGCATTTT.

The rearrangement links TRBV27 to TRBJ2-2; 11 bases align to TRBD1. Germline V gene lookup returns CDR1 MNHEY and CDR2 SMNVEV (reference sequence). The CDR3 loop spans 16 amino acids. Unmatched junction bases numbered 8, after V lost 5 bases and J lost 6 bases. In nucleotides, the CDR3 is TGTGCCAGCAGTCTTACCGGGACAGGGGGTCCCGGGGAGCTGTTTTTT. Residues: CASSLTGTGGPGELFF.

The genes are TRBV5-8 and TRBJ2-1, with D perhaps matching TRBD1 (6 bases). This CDR3 spans 19 amino acids. V was pared by 0 bases and J by 0 bases, with 19 bases between. Germline V gene sequence: CDR1 SGHTS, CDR2 YDEGEE. DNA of the CDR3: TGTGCCAGCAGCTTGGTTGGGTGGGGGCTTCCTAGCTCCTACAATGAGCAGTTCTTC. Translated: CASSLVGWGLPSSYNEQFF.

The chain recombines TRBV10-3 with TRBJ1-1; no clear D gene. With 1 base removed from V and 0 bases from J, the gap between germline ends came to 3 bases. The CDR3 spans 13 residues. Germline CDR1 ENHRY, CDR2 SYGVKD. CDR3 sequence: CAISEFMNTEAFF. The CDR3 DNA reads as TGTGCCATCAGTGAGTTTATGAACACTGAAGCTTTCTTT.

This clone came up once. The genes are TRBV19 and TRBJ2-7, with 11 bases fitting TRBD1. CDR3 length equals 15 residues. The junction had 8 bases not matched to a gene; V was cut back by 3 bases and J by 7 bases. Germline CDR1 reads LNHDA; CDR2 reads SQIVND (reference sequence). CDR3 sequence reads: CASSIGQGANREQYF. The CDR3 bases are TGTGCCAGTAGTATTGGACAGGGGGCAAATCGGGAGCAGTACTTC.

The chain is built from TRBV19 and TRBJ2-3; 8 bases map to TRBD2. Germline assignment: CDR1 LNHDA and CDR2 SQIVND (reference sequence). The CDR3 covers 15 residues. Unmatched junction bases numbered 8, after V lost 7 bases and J lost 2 bases. CDR3 DNA sequence: TGTGCCAGTAAAGCCCAGCGGGGGCCCACAGATACGCAGTATTTT. Translation: CASKAQRGPTDTQYF.

The J gene is TRBJ1-6, the V gene TRBV3-1 (or the pseudogene TRBV3-2); D ambiguous. This CDR3 is built from 14 residues. The germline V gene has CDR1 LGHDT and CDR2 YNNKEL (reference sequence). Trimming pared 4 bases from V and 7 bases from J, leaving 11 bases between. CDR3 in amino acids: CASSPSGGNSPLHF. The CDR3 DNA reads TGTGCCAGCAGCCCGTCGGGAGGAAATTCACCCCTCCACTTT.

The CDR3 reads CAWSVPGPLHF. For the CDR3, the DNA is TGTGCCTGGAGTGTACCAGGGCCCCTCCACTTT. The rearrangement joins TRBV30 to TRBJ1-6; the D gene is possibly TRBD1 (5 bases). Looked up from germline, CDR1 is GTSNPN and CDR2 is SVGIG (reference sequence). CDR3 length: 11 amino acids. Trimming shortened V by 0 bases and J by 13 bases, and 7 bases separated the two germline ends. Drawing the rest from reference TRBV30 and TRBJ1-6, the complete variable domain is SQTIHQWPATLVQPVGSPLSLECTVEGTSNPNLYWYRQAAGRGLQLLFYSVGIGQISSEVPQNLSASRPQDRQFILSSKKLLLSDSGFYLCAWSVPGPLHFGNGTRLTVT.

V and J are TRBV6-5 and TRBJ2-3; D not certain. CDR1 is MNHEY and CDR2 is SVGAGI in the germline V gene. The ends were cut back, 5 bases at V and 2 bases at J, with 14 bases in the middle. CDR3 length equals 15 residues. CDR3 in amino acids: CASSPRDSPTDTQYF. The CDR3, as DNA: TGTGCCAGCAGTCCACGTGATAGCCCCACAGATACGCAGTATTTT.

This rearrangement joins TRBV4-3 to TRBJ1-6; TRBD1 agrees at 11 bases. This CDR3 has 16 residues. The germline V gene encodes CDR1 LGHNA and CDR2 YSLEER. With 3 bases clipped from V and 10 bases from J, the junction kept 8 bases outside the gene matches. Here the CDR3 DNA reads TGCGCCAGCAGCCAGGACGGACAGGGGGCGAGGTCACCCCTCCACTTT. It translates to CASSQDGQGARSPLHF.

The rearrangement joins TRBV11-2 to TRBJ2-5; D call uncertain. Per the germline V gene, CDR1 is SGHAT and CDR2 is FQNNGV. Deletions cut 1 base from V and 1 base from J, with 4 bases between. This CDR3 is 13 amino acids long. The CDR3 loop reads CASSLGAQETQYF. The DNA for the CDR3 is TGTGCCAGCAGCTTAGGCGCCCAAGAGACCCAGTACTTC.

This chain connects TRBV6-5 to TRBJ1-1; tentative D call: TRBD1 (6 bases). The V gene's germline CDR1 is MNHEY and CDR2 SVGAGI. The V end was cut by 0 bases, the J end by 10 bases, with 12 bases between. This CDR3 is built from 13 residues. The CDR3 DNA is TGTGCCAGCAGTTACTCAGGAGCACAGGGAGCTTTCTTT. The encoded protein is CASSYSGAQGAFF.